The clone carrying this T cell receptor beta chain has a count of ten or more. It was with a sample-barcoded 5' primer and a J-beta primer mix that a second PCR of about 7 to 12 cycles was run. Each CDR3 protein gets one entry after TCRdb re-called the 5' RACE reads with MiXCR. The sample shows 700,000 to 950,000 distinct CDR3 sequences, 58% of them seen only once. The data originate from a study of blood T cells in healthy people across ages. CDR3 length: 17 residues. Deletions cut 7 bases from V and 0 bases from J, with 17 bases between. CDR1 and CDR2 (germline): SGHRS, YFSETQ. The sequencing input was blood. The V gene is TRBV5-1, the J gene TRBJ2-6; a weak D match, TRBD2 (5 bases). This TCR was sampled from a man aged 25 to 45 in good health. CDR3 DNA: TGCGCCAGCCTTCCCGGGTCCACTAGCTCTGGGGCCAACGTCCTGACTTTC. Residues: CASLPGSTSSGANVLTF.